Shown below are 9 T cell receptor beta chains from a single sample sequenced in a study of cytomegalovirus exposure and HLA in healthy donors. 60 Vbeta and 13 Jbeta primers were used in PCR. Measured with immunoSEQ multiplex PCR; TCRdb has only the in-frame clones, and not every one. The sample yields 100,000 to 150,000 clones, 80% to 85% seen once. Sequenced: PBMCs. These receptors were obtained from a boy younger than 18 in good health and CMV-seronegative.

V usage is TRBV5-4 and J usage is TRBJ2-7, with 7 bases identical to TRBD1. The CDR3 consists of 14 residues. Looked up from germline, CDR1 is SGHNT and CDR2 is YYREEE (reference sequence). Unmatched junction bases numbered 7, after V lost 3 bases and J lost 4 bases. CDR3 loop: CASSSRQGSYEQYF. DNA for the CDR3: TGTGCCAGCAGCTCCCGACAGGGCAGTTACGAGCAGTACTTC.

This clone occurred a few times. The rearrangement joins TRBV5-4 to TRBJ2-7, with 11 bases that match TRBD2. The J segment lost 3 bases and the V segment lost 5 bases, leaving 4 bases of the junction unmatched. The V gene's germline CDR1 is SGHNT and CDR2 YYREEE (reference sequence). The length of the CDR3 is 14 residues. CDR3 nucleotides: TGTGCCAGCAGTCCAGGACTAGCGGGCTACGAGCAGTACTTC. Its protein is CASSPGLAGYEQYF.

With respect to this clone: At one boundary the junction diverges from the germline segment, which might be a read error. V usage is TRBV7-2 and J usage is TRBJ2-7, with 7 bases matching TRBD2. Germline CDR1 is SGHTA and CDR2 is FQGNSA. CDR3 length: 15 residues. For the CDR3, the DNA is TGTGCCAGCAGCTTAAGGACTAGTGACACCTACGAGCAGCACTTC. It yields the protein CASSLRTSDTYEQHF.

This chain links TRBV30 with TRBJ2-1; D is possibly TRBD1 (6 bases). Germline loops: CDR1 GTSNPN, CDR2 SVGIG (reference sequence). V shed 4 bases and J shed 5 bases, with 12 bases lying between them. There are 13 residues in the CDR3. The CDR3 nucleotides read TGTGCCTGGACCCAGGGGAGCAACAATGAGCAGTTCTTC. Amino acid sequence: CAWTQGSNNEQFF.

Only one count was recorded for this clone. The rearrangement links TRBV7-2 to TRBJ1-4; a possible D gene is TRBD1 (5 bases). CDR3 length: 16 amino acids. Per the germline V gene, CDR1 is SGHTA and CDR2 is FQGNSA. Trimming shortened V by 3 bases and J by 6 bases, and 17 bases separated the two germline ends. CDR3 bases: TGTGCCAGCAGCTTGCAAACAGGCGGGGGAGATGAAAAACTGTTTTTT. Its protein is CASSLQTGGGDEKLFF. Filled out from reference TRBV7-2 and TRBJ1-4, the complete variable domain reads GAGVSQSPSNKVTEKGKDVELRCDPISGHTALYWYRQSLGQGLEFLIYFQGNSAPDKSGLPSDRFSAERTGGSVSTLTIQRTQQEDSAVYLCASSLQTGGGDEKLFFGSGTQLSVL.

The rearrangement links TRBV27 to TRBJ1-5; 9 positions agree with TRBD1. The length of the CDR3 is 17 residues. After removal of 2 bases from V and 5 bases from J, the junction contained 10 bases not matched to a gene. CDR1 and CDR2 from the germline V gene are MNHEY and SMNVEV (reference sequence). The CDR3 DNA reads TGTGCCAGCAGTTTAATTGCCCCCGGGACAGGGTATCAGCCCCAGCATTTT. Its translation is CASSLIAPGTGYQPQHF.

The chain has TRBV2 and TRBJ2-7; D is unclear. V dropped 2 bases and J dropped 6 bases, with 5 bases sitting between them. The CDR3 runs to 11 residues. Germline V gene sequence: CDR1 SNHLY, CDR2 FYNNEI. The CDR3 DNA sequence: TGTGCCAGCAGTGAACTATCCGAGCAGTACTTC. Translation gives CASSELSEQYF.

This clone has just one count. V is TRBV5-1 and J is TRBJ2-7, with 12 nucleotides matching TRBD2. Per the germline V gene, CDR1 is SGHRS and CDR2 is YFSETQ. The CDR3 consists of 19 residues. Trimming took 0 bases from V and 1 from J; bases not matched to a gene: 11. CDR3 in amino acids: CASSLDPALLAGGSYEQYF. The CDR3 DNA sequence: TGCGCCAGCAGCTTGGACCCCGCGTTGCTAGCGGGAGGGTCCTACGAGCAGTACTTC.

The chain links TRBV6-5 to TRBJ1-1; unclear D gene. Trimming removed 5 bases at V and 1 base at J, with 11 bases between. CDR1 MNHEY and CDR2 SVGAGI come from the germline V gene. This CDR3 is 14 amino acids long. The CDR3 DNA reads TGTGCCAGCAGTGGTATGGGGAGGAACACTGAAGCTTTCTTT. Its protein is CASSGMGRNTEAFF.